One and the same sample provided the 6 T cell receptor beta chains below, sequenced in a study of beta chain features in type 1 diabetes. The isolated RNA, all of it, was reverse transcribed, so expressed TCRB transcripts were what got sequenced. Produced via immunoSEQ multiplex PCR; TCRdb's table is partial and in-frame only. The sample holds more than 300,000 clones, roughly 12% seen once. The sequenced material came from naive CD4+ T cells from blood. All receptors derive from a man aged 18 to 29 in good health.

The chain is built from TRBV30 and TRBJ2-3, with 9 bases fitting TRBD2. This CDR3 region has 14 residues. Trimming at V came to 5 bases and at J to 7 bases, leaving 10 bases not matched to a gene. Germline lookup yields CDR1 GTSNPN and CDR2 SVGIG (reference sequence). For the CDR3, the DNA is TGTGCCTGGCGTGGGCGGGGGGGTTTCCATACGCAGTATTTT. It yields the protein CAWRGRGGFHTQYF.

There are a few counts of this clone. This CDR3 is also generated by other DNA sequences in the sample. The chain employs TRBV30 and TRBJ1-3; D gene ambiguous. Germline CDR1 GTSNPN, CDR2 SVGIG (reference sequence). Trimming cost V 2 bases and J 2 bases, with 7 bases left between them. The CDR3 spans 13 residues. The CDR3 loop is CAWSPGTGNTIYF. As DNA, the CDR3 is TGTGCCTGGAGTCCAGGTACTGGAAACACCATATATTTT.

The chain has TRBV18 and TRBJ1-2; 9 nucleotides align to TRBD1. Per germline, CDR1 KGHSH and CDR2 LQKENI. This CDR3 region has 14 residues. Trimming cost V 6 bases and J 6 bases; bases outside gene matches: 8. The CDR3 region is CASSPGQGVDGYTF. Here the CDR3 DNA reads TGTGCCAGCTCCCCGGGACAGGGAGTCGATGGCTACACCTTC.

This chain joins TRBV6-5 and TRBJ1-2, with 8 positions matching TRBD1. V dropped 5 bases and J dropped 3; count of bases not matched to a gene: 8. This CDR3 is built from 15 residues. Germline-derived CDR1 and CDR2 are MNHEY and SVGAGI. CDR3 amino acids: CASSSPGQDYYGYTF. The CDR3 DNA follows: TGTGCCAGCAGTAGTCCGGGACAGGACTACTATGGCTACACCTTC.

As for this clone: The DNA is left out, because the CDR3 cannot be placed on it with certainty; the CDR3 is given as TCRdb lists it. The chain combines TRBV29-1 with TRBJ1-1. CDR1 is SQVTM, CDR2 ANQGSEA, per germline. The CDR3 region is 13 residues in length, termini included. The CDR3 here is CSVVAGGNTEGFF.

This chain uses TRBV28 with TRBJ2-7; TRBD1 aligns across 7 bases. The V and J ends lost 5 bases and 3 bases, in that order; junction bases with no gene match: 7. Germline CDR1 is MDHEN and CDR2 is SYDVKM. The CDR3 sequence is 14 residues long. The CDR3 loop reads CASSRGQALYEQYF. The CDR3 DNA reads as TGTGCCAGCAGTCGTGGACAGGCCCTCTACGAGCAGTACTTC.